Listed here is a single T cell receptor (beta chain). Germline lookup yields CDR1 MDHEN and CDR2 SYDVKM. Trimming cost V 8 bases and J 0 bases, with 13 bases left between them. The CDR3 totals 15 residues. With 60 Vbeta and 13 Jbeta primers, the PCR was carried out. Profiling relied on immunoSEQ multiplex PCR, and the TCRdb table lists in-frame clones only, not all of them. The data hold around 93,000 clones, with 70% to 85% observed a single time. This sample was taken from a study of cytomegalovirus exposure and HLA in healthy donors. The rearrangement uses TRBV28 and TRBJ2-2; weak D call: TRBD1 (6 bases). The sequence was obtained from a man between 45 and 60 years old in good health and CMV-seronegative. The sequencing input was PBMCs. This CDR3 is CASRDTFSNTGELFF. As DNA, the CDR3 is TGTGCCAGCCGGGACACATTTTCGAACACCGGGGAGCTGTTTTTT.